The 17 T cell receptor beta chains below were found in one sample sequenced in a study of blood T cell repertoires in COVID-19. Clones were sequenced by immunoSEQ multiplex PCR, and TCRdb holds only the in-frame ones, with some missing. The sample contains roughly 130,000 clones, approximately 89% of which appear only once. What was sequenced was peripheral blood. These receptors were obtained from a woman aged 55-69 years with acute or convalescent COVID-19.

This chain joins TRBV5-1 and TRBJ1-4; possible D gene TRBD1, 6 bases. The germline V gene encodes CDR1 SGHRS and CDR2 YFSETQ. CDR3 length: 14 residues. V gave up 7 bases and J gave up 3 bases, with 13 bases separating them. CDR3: CASAEGGSNEKLFF. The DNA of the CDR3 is TGCGCCAGCGCCGAAGGGGGTTCTAATGAAAAACTGTTTTTT.

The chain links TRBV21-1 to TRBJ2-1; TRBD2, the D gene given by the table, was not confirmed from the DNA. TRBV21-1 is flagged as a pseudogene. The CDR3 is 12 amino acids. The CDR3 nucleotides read TGTGCCAGCAGCAAAAGAGGGAATGAGCAGTTCTTC. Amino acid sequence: CASSKRGNEQFF.

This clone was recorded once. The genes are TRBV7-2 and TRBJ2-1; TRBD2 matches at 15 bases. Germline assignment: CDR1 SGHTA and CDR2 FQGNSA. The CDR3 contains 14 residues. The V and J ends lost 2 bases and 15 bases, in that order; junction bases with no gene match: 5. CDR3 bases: TGTGCCAGCAGCTTAACCGGGACTAGCGGGAGGCGGTTCTTC. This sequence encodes CASSLTGTSGRRFF.

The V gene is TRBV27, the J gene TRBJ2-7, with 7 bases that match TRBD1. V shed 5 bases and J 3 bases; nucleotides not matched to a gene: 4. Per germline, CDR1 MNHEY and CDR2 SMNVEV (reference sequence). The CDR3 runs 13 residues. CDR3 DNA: TGTGCCAGCAGTCCGTGGGACAGCTACGAGCAGTACTTC. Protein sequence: CASSPWDSYEQYF.

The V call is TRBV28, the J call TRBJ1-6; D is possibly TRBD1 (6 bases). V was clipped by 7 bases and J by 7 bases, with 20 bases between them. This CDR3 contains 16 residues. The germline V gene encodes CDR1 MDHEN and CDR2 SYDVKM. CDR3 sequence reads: CASTTSGRGVNSPLHF. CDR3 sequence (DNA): TGTGCCAGCACCACCAGTGGGAGGGGGGTAAATTCACCCCTCCACTTT.

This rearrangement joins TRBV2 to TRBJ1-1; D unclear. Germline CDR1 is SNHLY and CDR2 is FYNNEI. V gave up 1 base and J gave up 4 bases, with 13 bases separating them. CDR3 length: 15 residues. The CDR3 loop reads CASSEDPGRVTEAFF. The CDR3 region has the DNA TGTGCCAGCAGTGAAGACCCGGGAAGAGTCACTGAAGCTTTCTTT.

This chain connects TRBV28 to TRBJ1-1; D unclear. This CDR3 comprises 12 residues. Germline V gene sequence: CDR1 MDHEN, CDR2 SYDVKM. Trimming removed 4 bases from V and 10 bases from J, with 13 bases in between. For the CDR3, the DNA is TGTGCCAGCAGTTACCCCGCCGGGGTAGCTTTCTTT. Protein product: CASSYPAGVAFF.

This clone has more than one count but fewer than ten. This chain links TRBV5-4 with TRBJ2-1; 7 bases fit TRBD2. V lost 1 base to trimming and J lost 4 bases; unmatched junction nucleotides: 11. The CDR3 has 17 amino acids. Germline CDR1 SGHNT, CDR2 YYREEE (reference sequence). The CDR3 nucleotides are TGTGCCAGCAGCTTGAAGGGAGGGAGGGCCTTTTACAATGAGCAGTTCTTC. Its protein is CASSLKGGRAFYNEQFF.

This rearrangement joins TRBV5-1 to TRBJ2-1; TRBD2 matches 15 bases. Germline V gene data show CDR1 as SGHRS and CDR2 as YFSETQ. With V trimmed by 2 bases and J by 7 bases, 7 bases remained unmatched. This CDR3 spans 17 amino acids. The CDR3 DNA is TGCGCCAGCAGCTTTGGTCCCGGACTAGCGGGGGGGAATGAGCAGTTCTTC. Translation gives CASSFGPGLAGGNEQFF.

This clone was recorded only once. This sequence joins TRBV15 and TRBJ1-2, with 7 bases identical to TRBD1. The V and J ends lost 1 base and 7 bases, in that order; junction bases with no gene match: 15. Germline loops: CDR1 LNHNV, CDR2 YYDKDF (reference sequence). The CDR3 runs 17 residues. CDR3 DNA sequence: TGTGCCACCAGCAGAGGGGGTTCCGGACAGGTCCCGGCTGGCTACACCTTC. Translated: CATSRGGSGQVPAGYTF.

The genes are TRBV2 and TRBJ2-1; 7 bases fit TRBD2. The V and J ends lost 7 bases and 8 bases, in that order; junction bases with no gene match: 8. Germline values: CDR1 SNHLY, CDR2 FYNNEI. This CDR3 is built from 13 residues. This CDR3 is CASMSGVADEQFF. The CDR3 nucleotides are TGTGCCAGCATGAGCGGGGTAGCCGATGAGCAGTTCTTC.

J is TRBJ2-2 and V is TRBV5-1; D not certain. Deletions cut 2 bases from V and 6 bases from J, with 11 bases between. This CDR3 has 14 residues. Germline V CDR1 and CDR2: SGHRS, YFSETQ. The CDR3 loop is CASSFPSTAGELFF. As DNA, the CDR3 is TGCGCCAGCAGCTTCCCTAGTACGGCCGGGGAGCTGTTTTTT.

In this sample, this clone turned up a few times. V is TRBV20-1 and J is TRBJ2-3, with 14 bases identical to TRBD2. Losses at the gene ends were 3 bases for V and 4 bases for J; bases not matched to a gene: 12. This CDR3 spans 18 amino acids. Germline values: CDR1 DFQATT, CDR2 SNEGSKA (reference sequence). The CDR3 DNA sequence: TGCAGTGCTAGTACCGGGACTAGCGGGAGTGTTAGGGCAGATACGCAGTATTTT. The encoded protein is CSASTGTSGSVRADTQYF.

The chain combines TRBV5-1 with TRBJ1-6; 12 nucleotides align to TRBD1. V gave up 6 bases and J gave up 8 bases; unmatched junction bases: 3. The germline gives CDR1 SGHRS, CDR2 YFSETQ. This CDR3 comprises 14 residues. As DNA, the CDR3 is TGCGCCAGCACGGGACAGGGGGCAGATTCACCCCTCCACTTT. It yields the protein CASTGQGADSPLHF. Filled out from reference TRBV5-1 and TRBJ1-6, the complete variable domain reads KAGVTQTPRYLIKTRGQQVTLSCSPISGHRSVSWYQQTPGQGLQFLFEYFSETQRNKGNFPGRFSGRQFSNSRSEMNVSTLELGDSALYLCASTGQGADSPLHFGNGTRLTVT.

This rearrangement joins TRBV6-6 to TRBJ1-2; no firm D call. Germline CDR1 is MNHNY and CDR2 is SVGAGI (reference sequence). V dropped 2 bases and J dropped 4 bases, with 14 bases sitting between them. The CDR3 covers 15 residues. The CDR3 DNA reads TGTGCCAGCAGTTACGGGCACCAGAGCGGCTATGGCTACACCTTC. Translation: CASSYGHQSGYGYTF.

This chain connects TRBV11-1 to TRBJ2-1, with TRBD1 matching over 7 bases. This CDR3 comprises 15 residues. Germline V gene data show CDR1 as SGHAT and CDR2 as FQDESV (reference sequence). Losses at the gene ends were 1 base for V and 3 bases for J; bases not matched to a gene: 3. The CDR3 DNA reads TGTGCCAGCAGCTTAGACAGGGGTCTCTACAATGAGCAGTTCTTC. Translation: CASSLDRGLYNEQFF.

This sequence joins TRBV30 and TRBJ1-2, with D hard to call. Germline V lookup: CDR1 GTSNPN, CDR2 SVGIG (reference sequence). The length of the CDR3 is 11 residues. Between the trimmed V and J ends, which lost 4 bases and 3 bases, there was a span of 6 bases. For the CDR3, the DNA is TGTGCCTGGAACCGGGACTATGGCTACACCTTC. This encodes CAWNRDYGYTF.